This section outlines one TCR beta chain sequence together with its context. There are a few counts of this clone. Its antigen remains unidentified. The record has no base qualities; no much larger clone is one base away. The cohort was made up of under 800 healthy bone marrow donors. All cohort members were sampled while nominally healthy, although unrecorded immune exposures were likely present. The donor was CMV seropositive and was included in the group of some 290 seropositive cohort members. Each donor provided a peripheral blood sample, and peripheral blood mononuclear cells were used for TCR beta sequencing. Genomic DNA was extracted from the blood cell samples with the Qiagen DNeasy Blood Extraction Kit. Library preparation was by the immunoSEQ multiplex PCR assay. For the multiplex PCR, a mixture combining 60 forward primers for TCR Vbeta segments and 13 reverse primers for TCR Jbeta segments was used. Amplification of the CDR3 region of rearranged TCR beta genes was performed with a multiplex PCR assay on genomic DNA. The amplified TCR beta libraries were sequenced on the Illumina HiSeq System as 87-base-pair reads. In the source study's methods: A later analysis tallied 80 million to 95 million unique TCR beta chains across the roughly 610 repertoires, and some 10 million of those chains were shared by two or more donors. Raw reads were error-corrected and collapsed into unique sequences with a nearest-neighbor algorithm that merged closely related sequences to remove PCR and sequencing errors. CDR3 sequences were aligned to IMGT reference sequences to assign V, D and J gene segments. For a sequence to be retained, at least a six-nucleotide match to both a V gene segment and a J gene segment was required. A rearrangement was called productive if the CDR3 had no stop codons and remained in frame with V and J, and every other rearrangement was called non-productive. Following IMGT convention, CDR3 was defined as the stretch from the second conserved V-encoded cysteine to the conserved J-encoded phenylalanine. Sequences without an unambiguous match to a single V gene segment were excluded from the earlier analysis of approximately 600 of the donors. In an earlier analysis of a few hundred of the donors, V segments were called functional above 56.7% productive rearrangements and were called segregating when the between-donor standard deviation exceeded 5%. A statistical classification framework was developed to diagnose cytomegalovirus status using the catalog of TCR beta chain sequences. In a later analysis, TCR nucleotide sequences were compared against IMGT/GENE-DB human TR gene sequences so that V and J genes could be assigned. A later analysis assigned CDR3 sequences and most-parsimonious VDJ recombination scenarios with the TCRdist pipeline. In a later analysis, each TCR beta chain was defined by its CDR3 amino acid sequence together with its V-gene family, and reads without a unique V-gene family were excluded. A later analysis removed several hundred highly shared, low-generation-probability nucleotide sequences to deal with suspected cross-contamination and a sequencing artifact. A later analysis calculated a clonal expansion index for each public chain from normalized within-repertoire ranks of inferred template counts. Generation probabilities in a later analysis came from a VDJ recombination model fitted to out-of-frame rearrangements, and those results were checked against IGoR. Hypergeometric tests were used in a later analysis to score TCR-TCR, TCR-HLA and TCR-CMV co-occurrence, with a repertoire-size bias correction applied to the TCR pairs. To estimate false discovery rates, a later analysis permuted the HLA or CMV assignments 20 times. In a later analysis, co-occurring TCRs were grouped using DBSCAN, with TCRdist sequence similarity added in when clustering inside HLA-allele-positive subsets. Repertoires with fewer than 30,000 or more than 120,000 public chains were left out of co-occurrence clustering, as were a handful of repertoires with anomalous nucleotide sharing. TCRdb retrieved this table from immuneACCESS and kept in-frame rearrangements only. Not all clones are present; in checked studies, unresolved V genes account for under half, and no reason is known for the remainder. The V and J calls and the clone size are those of that table, but D and trimming were determined from the DNA. Counted in this sample were more than 50,000 clones; 60% to 80% of them appeared once. The ten largest clones capture less than 25% of the sample.

The data derive from a study of cytomegalovirus exposure and HLA in healthy donors (dated by TCRdb to the late 2010s). Regarding the research as a whole: An earlier analysis of approximately 640 of the donors reported about 250 Gb of sequence data and approximately 110 million unique TCR beta sequences from some 180 million T cells. All discovery cohort repertoires had been generated using a single sequencing platform. Donor age, sex, ethnicity and CMV serostatus were compiled alongside the repertoire data. An earlier analysis of several hundred of the donors applied high-throughput TCR beta sequencing to assess whether each TCR beta V gene segment acted as functional or pseudogenic. Among 398 genotyped donors of the cohort, an average of approximately 240,000 unique TCR beta nucleotide sequences were sequenced per donor, roughly 18% of them non-productive. In a later analysis, previously published TCR beta repertoires from hundreds of donors were re-analyzed and high-resolution HLA genotyping was added so that TCR occurrence patterns could be studied. In a later genetic analysis, genome-wide SNP genotypes for about three fifths of the 666 donors were used, and that subset was treated as a discovery cohort. Of the 300 to 500 genotyped donors, approximately 81% were placed in the genetic ancestry cluster associated with self-reported Caucasian donors. About 280 gigabases of sequencing data and around 80 million unique TCR sequences made up an early release that covered approximately 650 HLA-typed donors. Rather than using new phenotypic data, the later analysis identified candidate immune exposures from TCR beta sequences and from how often those sequences occurred across donors. HLA typing covered class I and class II loci at four-digit resolution. Several DR-DQ haplotypes were treated as single units for association and clustering because of strong linkage in the cohort. A separate validation cohort of about 110 different subjects was used in addition to the 666-subject first cohort. The aim of the study was to test whether cataloging public T cell receptors could identify signatures of past pathogen exposure. To predict cytomegalovirus infection status, the study brought together high-throughput TCR immunosequencing, statistical association of individual TCRs with disease status, and machine learning. The number of donors typed differed by locus, with 629-630 for A, B, C, DRB1 and DQB1, over 500 for DQA1, about 610 for DPA1, and around 450 for DPB1. The study profiled the T cell repertoires of fewer than 850 subjects by immunosequencing and related them to cytomegalovirus serostatus.

The CDR3 sequence holds 11 residues, the cysteine and phenylalanine included. Only CDR3 DNA remains: 33 bases, in frame from the first base. CDR1 is given as LNHDA and CDR2 as SQIVND, both from the germline V gene (reference sequence). The trim is 6 bases for V and 6 bases for J, with a gap of 6 bases between the germline ends. Results the study describes overall, beyond this receptor: An association between a missense DCLRE1C variant and V-gene and J-gene trimming of TCR beta chains was found in a later genetic analysis and replicated in an independent cohort. The earlier analysis of about 600 of the donors excluded 15 to 20 rarely observed V segments, including chromosome 9 orphons, because counts were too low. According to a later analysis, TCR association rates differed among HLA loci, with DRB1 alleles showing the most associated TCRs and HLA-C alleles showing the fewest. While some public TCRs were present in many individuals, most TCR sequences turned up only very rarely across donors. The 87-base-pair reads could not distinguish some IMGT-functional V segments, including TRBV6-2 and TRBV6-3, so those segments were excluded. The only immune exposure information available for the cohort was CMV serostatus. A later analysis found that HLA-associated TCR beta chains were more clonally expanded and had lower generation probabilities than equally common non-associated chains. A few of the identified cytomegalovirus-associated TCR beta chains were confirmed in vitro to be specific for cytomegalovirus antigens. Correlated functional status among segregating V segments might be attributable to linkage disequilibrium, but an unknown experimental factor could not be ruled out. According to a later analysis, parvovirus B19, influenza, CMV and Epstein-Barr virus appeared linked to several top co-occurrence clusters. The cohort was sequenced for TCR beta chains only, and without alpha or paired-chain data the features that could be detected were limited. The sequencing pipeline was judged likely to have produced a cluster of highly shared sequence variants as a technical artifact. A further reported finding was that TCR beta sequences accurately predicted the HLA-A and HLA-B alleles for most subjects in the first cohort. A later genetic analysis reported fewer N-insertions in productive TCRs among donors in an Asian-associated ancestry cluster than the roughly 620-donor mean. In both the original and validation cohorts, the classifier was reported to diagnose cytomegalovirus status with high specificity and sensitivity. The study gave a list of 150 to 200 TCR beta chains associated with cytomegalovirus. In an earlier analysis of 587 of the donors, most TCR beta V segments appeared in productive rearrangements about 90% or about 30% of the time, broadly matching IMGT annotations. Because some donors lacked HLA typing at each locus, the association tests relied only on the typed subset. Sequencing depth was assumed to be roughly uniform across donors in the presence/absence analyses, though that assumption may not hold. When HLA alleles, especially DR and DQ, strongly co-occurred, attributing TCR associations to individual alleles was difficult. According to the authors, the approach could potentially be generalized to other disease states and immunological phenotypes. At a false discovery rate of 0.05, a later analysis linked under 20,000 TCR beta sequences to specific HLA alleles. A later analysis found that most CMV-associated TCR beta chains appeared HLA-restricted, with HLA associations seemingly driven largely by CMV exposure.

This TCR derives from a woman in her thirties or forties in good health and CMV-seropositive. Sequenced sample: PBMCs. This chain joins TRBV19 to TRBJ2-4, with the D segment identity uncertain. The DNA sequence is as follows: TGTGCCAGTAGCGTCAGAAACATTCAGTACTTC. The resulting protein is CASSVRNIQYF.